This TCR beta chain is drawn from a study of blood T cell repertoires in COVID-19. Study information: Sample material is recorded as cDNA or gDNA derived from T cells, B-cell-depleted T cells, or PBMCs.

The CDR3 sequence is 15 residues long. Unmatched junction bases numbered 8, after V lost 2 bases and J lost 5 bases. CDR1 and CDR2 (germline): KGHSH, LQKENI. The method was immunoSEQ multiplex PCR; TCRdb's version includes in-frame clones alone and lacks a portion of them. This sample has 150,000 to 200,000 clones; less than 90% occur once, and the top ten carry more than 7.5%. This receptor was obtained from a woman aged 70-85 years with COVID-19, enrolled during active disease. This chain links TRBV18 with TRBJ1-1; 7 nucleotides agree with TRBD1. The specimen sequenced was peripheral blood. CDR3 amino acids: CASSPSDRAGTEAFF. The CDR3 DNA is TGTGCCAGCTCACCAAGCGACAGGGCGGGGACTGAAGCTTTCTTT.